These 19 T cell receptor beta chains share one sample of origin, sequenced in a study of shared clonotypes between healthy human individuals. Only in-frame clones appear in the TCRdb table, and some are missing; sequencing was by immunoSEQ multiplex PCR. The sample lists hundreds of thousands of clones, 85% to 95% occurring once. As defined, naive CD8 cells were CD45RO-negative and positively selected for CCR7, with terminally differentiated effector memory CD45RA+ cells excluded. Material: naive CD8+ T cells sorted from blood. The source is a woman in her 30s in good health.

This clone has a handful of counts. The gene calls are TRBV27 and TRBJ2-7, with TRBD1 matching 8 bases. This CDR3 contains 16 residues. Germline V gene lookup returns CDR1 MNHEY and CDR2 SMNVEV (reference sequence). The J segment lost 3 bases and the V segment lost 5 bases, leaving 12 bases of the junction unmatched. CDR3 coding DNA: TGTGCCAGCAGTCTAACAAGGACAGGGCTATTCTACGAGCAGTACTTC. Translation gives CASSLTRTGLFYEQYF.

V and J are TRBV19 and TRBJ2-5, with 9 bases fitting TRBD2. The germline gives CDR1 LNHDA, CDR2 SQIVND (reference sequence). Unmatched junction bases numbered 7, after V lost 5 bases and J lost 0 bases. This CDR3 is 16 amino acids long. CDR3 protein: CASSPSLAGDQETQYF. CDR3 nucleotides: TGTGCCAGTAGTCCCAGTTTAGCGGGGGACCAAGAGACCCAGTACTTC.

The CDR3 bases are TGTGCCAGCAGCTCAGGACTAGCGGGACCGGGGGAGCAGTACTTC. Protein: CASSSGLAGPGEQYF. The rearrangement links TRBV9 to TRBJ2-7, with TRBD2 identical over 12 bases. The CDR3 totals 15 residues. V shed 4 bases and J 7 bases; nucleotides not matched to a gene: 9. Germline loops: CDR1 SGDLS, CDR2 YYNGEE. Drawing the rest from reference TRBV9 and TRBJ2-7, the complete variable domain is DSGVTQTPKHLITATGQRVTLRCSPRSGDLSVYWYQQSLDQGLQFLIQYYNGEERAKGNILERFSAQQFPDLHSELNLSSLELGDSALYFCASSSGLAGPGEQYFGPGTRLTVT.

The rearrangement joins TRBV5-1 to TRBJ1-2, with 7 positions matching TRBD1. From germline, CDR1 is SGHRS and CDR2 YFSETQ. The CDR3 extends over 14 amino acids. The J segment lost 8 bases and the V segment lost 4 bases, leaving 11 bases of the junction unmatched. The CDR3 spells CASSPQGTSSGYTF. CDR3 DNA: TGCGCCAGCAGCCCACAGGGGACGTCGAGCGGCTACACCTTC.

This clone has just one count. The CDR3 region has the DNA TGTGCCACCAAACGGACAGGGTCATCTCTTCATGGCTACACCTTC. Its translation is CATKRTGSSLHGYTF. The chain has TRBV28 and TRBJ1-2; 8 nucleotides align to TRBD1. The CDR3 length is 15 residues. The V gene's germline CDR1 is MDHEN and CDR2 SYDVKM. After removal of 10 bases from V and 6 bases from J, the junction contained 16 bases not matched to a gene.

This CDR3 is CASSLSQGMLAYEQYF. The CDR3, as DNA: TGTGCCAGCAGTTTATCGCAGGGCATGCTTGCCTACGAGCAGTACTTC. The chain combines TRBV27 with TRBJ2-7, with a tentative D call TRBD1 (5 bases). Between the trimmed V and J ends, which lost 0 bases and 2 bases, there was a span of 14 bases. Per the germline V gene, CDR1 is MNHEY and CDR2 is SMNVEV (reference sequence). The CDR3 covers 16 residues.

This clone came up once. The chain has TRBV11-1 and TRBJ2-3, with a possible D match to TRBD2 (6 bases). This CDR3 is 14 amino acids long. Per germline, CDR1 SGHAT and CDR2 FQDESV (reference sequence). Trimming left V 5 bases short and J 2 bases short, with 11 bases between. CDR3 coding DNA: TGTGCCAGCAGCGGGGGACTGTACACAGATACGCAGTATTTT. Translation gives CASSGGLYTDTQYF.

This chain uses TRBV14 with TRBJ2-7; 7 bases line up with TRBD2. Germline V gene lookup returns CDR1 SGHDN and CDR2 FVKESK. The CDR3 has 16 amino acids. Trimming cost V 1 base and J 8 bases; bases outside gene matches: 14. The CDR3: CASSQGAGLMRGKQYF. CDR3 DNA sequence: TGTGCCAGCAGCCAAGGGGCGGGACTAATGAGAGGAAAGCAGTACTTC.

The chain carries TRBV10-3 and TRBJ2-5, with D tentatively TRBD1 (6 bases). Germline CDR1 and CDR2: ENHRY and SYGVKD. The CDR3 spans 13 residues. Trimming cost V 7 bases and J 1 base, with 10 bases left between them. The CDR3, as DNA: TGTGCCATCAAAGGGGGTCTCCAAGAGACCCAGTACTTC. It is translated as CAIKGGLQETQYF.

This clone was counted a few times. The V call is TRBV7-9, the J call TRBJ2-7; 10 bases fit TRBD1. From germline, CDR1 is SEHNR and CDR2 FQNEAQ (reference sequence). This CDR3 region has 12 residues. The trim removed 6 bases at V and 7 bases at J, leaving 3 bases unmatched. As DNA, the CDR3 is TGTGCCAGCAGTTCGGGACAGGGGGAGCAGTACTTC. Its protein product is CASSSGQGEQYF.

This clone occurred a few times. The chain recombines TRBV30 with TRBJ1-1; 7 nucleotides align to TRBD1. Germline V gives CDR1 GTSNPN, CDR2 SVGIG (reference sequence). After removal of 3 bases from V and 5 bases from J, the junction contained 12 bases not matched to a gene. The CDR3 contains 15 residues. The CDR3 region is CAWSDRQGWRTEAFF. CDR3 bases: TGTGCCTGGAGCGACCGACAGGGATGGAGGACTGAAGCTTTCTTT. The entire variable domain, with the rest obtained from reference TRBV30 and TRBJ1-1, is as follows: SQTIHQWPATLVQPVGSPLSLECTVEGTSNPNLYWYRQAAGRGLQLLFYSVGIGQISSEVPQNLSASRPQDRQFILSSKKLLLSDSGFYLCAWSDRQGWRTEAFFGQGTRLTVV.

This chain links TRBV15 with TRBJ2-7; D remains ambiguous. Trimming pared 4 bases from V and 6 bases from J, leaving 16 bases between. This CDR3 is built from 14 residues. In germline, CDR1 is LNHNV, CDR2 YYDKDF (reference sequence). In DNA, the CDR3 is TGTGCCACCAGCACCAAGGGAAGTCCGGGCGAGCAGTACTTC. Protein: CATSTKGSPGEQYF.

The chain combines TRBV7-6 with TRBJ1-3; D might be TRBD1 (5 bases). The CDR3 covers 15 residues. CDR1 SGHVS and CDR2 FNYEAQ come from the germline V gene. The V gene lost 2 bases and the J gene lost 8 bases, with 16 bases spanning the gap. CDR3 protein: CASSLTDSGRDTIYF. CDR3 DNA: TGTGCCAGCAGCTTAACCGACAGTGGGCGAGACACCATATATTTT. The complete variable domain, with remaining parts taken from reference TRBV7-6 and TRBJ1-3, reads GAGVSQSPRYKVTKRGQDVALRCDPISGHVSLYWYRQALGQGPEFLTYFNYEAQQDKSGLPNDRFSAERPEGSISTLTIQRTEQRDSAMYRCASSLTDSGRDTIYFGEGSWLTVV.

In this sample, this clone turned up once. The V gene is TRBV6-5, the J gene TRBJ1-2, with a tentative D call TRBD1 (6 bases). Germline V gene data show CDR1 as MNHEY and CDR2 as SVGAGI. CDR3 size: 14 residues. Trimming stripped 2 bases from V and 6 bases from J, with 13 bases between. The CDR3 here is CASSYGEGVDGYTF. CDR3 bases: TGTGCCAGCAGTTACGGGGAGGGGGTTGATGGCTACACCTTC.

This clone was seen once. This chain joins TRBV19 and TRBJ2-2; no reliable D call. V lost 8 bases and J lost 4, with 11 bases in between. Germline loops: CDR1 LNHDA, CDR2 SQIVND (reference sequence). The CDR3 has 13 amino acids. CDR3 DNA: TGTGCCAGTTCGTTTACTGTCACCGGGGAGCTGTTTTTT. Residues: CASSFTVTGELFF.

This clone was found once. The V call is TRBV7-9, the J call TRBJ2-7, with 14 bases matching TRBD2. Looked up from germline, CDR1 is SEHNR and CDR2 is FQNEAQ (reference sequence). Germline trimming cut 5 bases from V and 6 bases from J; bases unmatched to any gene: 9. The CDR3 totals 16 residues. The CDR3 DNA sequence: TGTGCCAGCAGCCCTCGGACTAGCGGGAGGTTGGGCGAGCAGTACTTC. Amino acids: CASSPRTSGRLGEQYF.

This clone was observed once. CDR3 coding DNA: TGTGCCAGCAGCGGCCGGGACGTTGACTCTGGGGCCAACGTCCTGACTTTC. Translating it yields CASSGRDVDSGANVLTF. The chain combines TRBV4-2 with TRBJ2-6, with D tentatively TRBD1 or TRBD2 (5 bases each). From germline, CDR1 is LGHNA and CDR2 YNFKEQ. Trimming removed 5 bases from V and 0 bases from J, with 14 bases in between. This CDR3 spans 17 amino acids.

V is TRBV29-1 and J is TRBJ2-2; D may match TRBD1 or TRBD2 (5 bases each). Trimming cost V 8 bases and J 2 bases, with 12 bases left between them. This CDR3 region has 13 residues. The germline gives CDR1 SQVTM, CDR2 ANQGSEA. CDR3 sequence: CSFGTSNTGELFF. In DNA, the CDR3 is TGCAGCTTCGGGACGTCCAACACCGGGGAGCTGTTTTTT.

The chain has TRBV5-1 and TRBJ1-1; the D gene is possibly TRBD1 (6 bases). V was pared by 7 bases and J by 1 base, with 20 bases between. The CDR3 is 16 residues long. Germline V lookup: CDR1 SGHRS, CDR2 YFSETQ. CDR3 DNA sequence: TGCGCCAGCGGCCTAGGGGGGATTGGTGGGAACACTGAAGCTTTCTTT. It encodes CASGLGGIGGNTEAFF.